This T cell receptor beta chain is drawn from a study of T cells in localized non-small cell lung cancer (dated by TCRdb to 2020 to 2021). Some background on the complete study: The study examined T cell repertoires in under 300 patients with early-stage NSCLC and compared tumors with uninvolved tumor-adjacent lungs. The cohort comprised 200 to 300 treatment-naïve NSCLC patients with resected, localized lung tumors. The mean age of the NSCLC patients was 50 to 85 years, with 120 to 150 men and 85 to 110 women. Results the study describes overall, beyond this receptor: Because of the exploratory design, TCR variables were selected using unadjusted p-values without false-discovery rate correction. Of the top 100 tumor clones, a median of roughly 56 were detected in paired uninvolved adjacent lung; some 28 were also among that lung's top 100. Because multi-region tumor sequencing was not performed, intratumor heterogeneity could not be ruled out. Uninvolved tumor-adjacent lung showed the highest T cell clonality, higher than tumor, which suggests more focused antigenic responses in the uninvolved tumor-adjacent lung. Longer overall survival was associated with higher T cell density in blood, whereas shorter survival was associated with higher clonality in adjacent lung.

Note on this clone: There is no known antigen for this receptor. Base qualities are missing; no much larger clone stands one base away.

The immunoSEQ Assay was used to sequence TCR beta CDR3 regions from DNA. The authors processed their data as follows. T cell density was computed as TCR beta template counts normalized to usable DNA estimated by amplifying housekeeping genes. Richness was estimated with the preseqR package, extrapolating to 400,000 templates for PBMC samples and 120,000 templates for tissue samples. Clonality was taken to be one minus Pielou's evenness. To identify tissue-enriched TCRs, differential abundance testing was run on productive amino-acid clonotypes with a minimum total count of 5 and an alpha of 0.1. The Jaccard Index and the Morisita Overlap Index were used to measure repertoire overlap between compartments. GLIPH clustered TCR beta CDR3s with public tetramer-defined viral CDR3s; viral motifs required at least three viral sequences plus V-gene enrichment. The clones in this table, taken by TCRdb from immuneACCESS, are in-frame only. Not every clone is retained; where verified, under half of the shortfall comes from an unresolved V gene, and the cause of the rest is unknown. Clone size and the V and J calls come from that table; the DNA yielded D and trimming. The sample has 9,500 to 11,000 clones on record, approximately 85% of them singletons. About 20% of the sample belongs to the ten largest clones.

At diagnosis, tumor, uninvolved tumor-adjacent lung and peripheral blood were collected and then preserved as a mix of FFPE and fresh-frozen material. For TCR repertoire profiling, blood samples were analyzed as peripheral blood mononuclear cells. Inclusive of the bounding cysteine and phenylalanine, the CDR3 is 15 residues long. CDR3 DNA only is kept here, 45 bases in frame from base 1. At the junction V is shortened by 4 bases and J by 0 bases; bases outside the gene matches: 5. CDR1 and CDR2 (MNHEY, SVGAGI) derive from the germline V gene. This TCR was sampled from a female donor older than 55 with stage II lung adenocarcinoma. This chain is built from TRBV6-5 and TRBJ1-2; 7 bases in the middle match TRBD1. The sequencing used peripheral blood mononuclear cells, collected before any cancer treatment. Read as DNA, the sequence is TGTGCCAGCAGTTCGGGACAGTTCTCTAACTATGGCTACACCTTC. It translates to CASSSGQFSNYGYTF.